The 25 T cell receptor beta chains below all came from one sample that was sequenced in a study of T cell responses to AZD1222 COVID-19 vaccine (dated by TCRdb to the early 2020s). Library generation was performed with the immunoSEQ multiplex PCR assay. TCRdb retrieved this table from immuneACCESS and kept in-frame rearrangements only. Not all clones are present; in checked studies, unresolved V genes account for under half, and no reason is known for the remainder. The sample table holds some 150,000 clones, of which 88% were seen once. The ten largest clones take up 5% to 5.5% of the sample. The time point label, as the study defines it: about 28 days (+/-7) after the second vaccine dose. The treatment or condition label here, explained by the study, means: meningococcal conjugate vaccine given as trial control. Sequenced material: peripheral blood, taken 28 days after the second dose of the MenACWY control vaccine. The source is an adult who received the MenACWY meningococcal vaccine as a control.

This rearrangement joins TRBV27 to TRBJ1-6, with a weak D call TRBD1 (5 bases). The V gene's germline CDR1 is MNHEY and CDR2 SMNVEV (reference sequence). V dropped 2 bases and J dropped 7 bases, with 21 bases sitting between them. The length of the CDR3 is 18 residues. The CDR3 spells CASSLRGRPNLWNSPLHF. The CDR3 DNA follows: TGTGCCAGCAGTTTAAGGGGACGCCCGAACCTCTGGAATTCACCCCTCCACTTT.

This clone was observed a handful of times. The rearrangement uses TRBV29-1 and TRBJ1-2, with 8 bases lining up with TRBD1. Germline V lookup: CDR1 SQVTM, CDR2 ANQGSEA. This CDR3 spans 13 amino acids. J lost 7 bases, V lost 4 bases, and 8 bases had no gene match. The CDR3 loop is CSVVPGQAVGYTF. The CDR3 DNA is TGCAGCGTTGTTCCGGGACAGGCCGTTGGCTACACCTTC.

The chain combines TRBV6-5 with TRBJ1-4; D may be TRBD1 (6 bases). The CDR3 sequence is 15 residues long. Trimming took 0 bases from V and 6 from J, leaving 11 bases between them. Germline CDR1 and CDR2: MNHEY and SVGAGI. The DNA of the CDR3 is TGTGCCAGCAGTTACTCGGGGGGGCGATATGAAAAACTGTTTTTT. Translation: CASSYSGGRYEKLFF.

The gene calls are TRBV6-2 or TRBV6-3 and TRBJ1-5; D is undetermined. The V end lost 4 bases, the J end lost 2 bases, and 6 bases lay between the germline ends. CDR3 length equals 13 residues. Germline V lookup: CDR1 MNHEY, CDR2 SVGEGT. CDR3 region: CASSSPGNQPQHF. The DNA for the CDR3 is TGTGCCAGCAGTTCCCCCGGCAATCAGCCCCAGCATTTT.

The J gene is TRBJ1-2, the V gene TRBV29-1; D not certain. The germline V and J ends were trimmed by 2 bases and 2 bases, with 9 bases remaining between them. The CDR3 consists of 13 residues. CDR1 is SQVTM and CDR2 is ANQGSEA in the germline V gene. The CDR3 bases are TGCAGCGTTGAAAATAGGACCAACTATGGCTACACCTTC. Amino acids: CSVENRTNYGYTF.

This clone was seen only once. The J gene is TRBJ2-7, the V gene TRBV19; D assignment may be TRBD1 or TRBD2 (6 bases each). CDR3 length: 15 amino acids. V lost 2 bases, J lost 2 bases, and 13 bases lay in between. The germline CDR1 and CDR2 sequences are LNHDA and SQIVND (reference sequence). CDR3 amino acids: CASSIRGVGTYEQYF. CDR3 bases: TGTGCCAGTAGTATAAGGGGGGTGGGGACCTACGAGCAGTACTTC.

This chain links TRBV30 with TRBJ1-2, with D possibly being TRBD1 (6 bases). CDR1 is GTSNPN, CDR2 SVGIG, per germline (reference sequence). This CDR3 is 17 amino acids long. V was pared by 0 bases and J by 3 bases, with 20 bases between. CDR3 loop: CAWSVSGEVIRDYGYTF. The CDR3 coding sequence is TGTGCCTGGAGTGTATCAGGGGAGGTAATACGGGACTATGGCTACACCTTC.

Remarks on this clone: This sample also contains other DNA sequences that code for the same CDR3. CDR3 sequence: CAWSVRETQYF. Here the CDR3 DNA reads TGTGCCTGGAGTGTCAGAGAGACCCAGTACTTC. V gene TRBV30 combines with J gene TRBJ2-5, with D unclear. CDR1 is GTSNPN and CDR2 is SVGIG in the germline V gene (reference sequence). The V end was cut by 0 bases, the J end by 4 bases, with 3 bases between. The CDR3 contains 11 residues. Combining the CDR3 with reference TRBV30 and TRBJ2-5 gives the whole variable domain SQTIHQWPATLVQPVGSPLSLECTVEGTSNPNLYWYRQAAGRGLQLLFYSVGIGQISSEVPQNLSASRPQDRQFILSSKKLLLSDSGFYLCAWSVRETQYFGPGTRLLVL.

J is TRBJ2-7 and V is TRBV11-3; D remains ambiguous. V was pared by 3 bases and J by 3 bases, with 12 bases between. CDR1 is SGHNT and CDR2 is YENEEA in the germline V gene. There are 14 residues in the CDR3. The CDR3 here is CASSFGEWGYEQYF. CDR3 nucleotides: TGTGCCAGCAGCTTTGGCGAATGGGGCTACGAGCAGTACTTC. The variable domain in full, completed from reference TRBV11-3 and TRBJ2-7, reads EAGVVQSPRYKIIEKKQPVAFWCNPISGHNTLYWYLQNLGQGPELLIRYENEEAVDDSQLPKDRFSAERLKGVDSTLKIQPAELGDSAVYLCASSFGEWGYEQYFGPGTRLTVT.

This clone has just a few counts. This chain uses TRBV30 with TRBJ1-1; 7 bases are shared with TRBD1. V trimming: 5 bases; J trimming: 4 bases; junction bases outside the gene matches: 13. Per germline, CDR1 GTSNPN and CDR2 SVGIG (reference sequence). The CDR3 length is 15 residues. CDR3 in DNA: TGTGCCTGGGACCCGACAGGGTTTCGAGGCACTGAAGCTTTCTTT. The encoded protein is CAWDPTGFRGTEAFF.

This chain joins TRBV27 and TRBJ2-1; D is undetermined. Germline-derived CDR1 and CDR2 are MNHEY and SMNVEV (reference sequence). CDR3 length: 14 residues. The V end lost 7 bases, the J end lost 5 bases, and 15 bases lay between the germline ends. The CDR3 DNA follows: TGTGCCAGCACGGCAGTAATCGGCCACAATGAGCAGTTCTTC. This encodes CASTAVIGHNEQFF.

The chain combines TRBV18 with TRBJ1-1; D is perhaps TRBD1 (6 bases). The germline gives CDR1 KGHSH, CDR2 LQKENI. This CDR3 region has 16 residues. The V and J ends lost 3 bases and 5 bases respectively, with 19 bases between them. CDR3 coding DNA: TGTGCCAGCTCACCGTCCAGTCAGGTGAGGGGGACTGAAGCTTTCTTT. Its translation: CASSPSSQVRGTEAFF.

The CDR3 reads CASSLGQGIFMNTEAFF. The CDR3 DNA reads as TGCGCCAGCAGCTTGGGACAGGGGATTTTCATGAACACTGAAGCTTTCTTT. The chain carries TRBV5-1 and TRBJ1-1; TRBD1 matches 8 bases. Germline CDR1 is SGHRS and CDR2 is YFSETQ. There are 17 residues in the CDR3. V shed 0 bases, J shed 0 bases, and the junction held 7 bases outside the gene matches. The full variable domain, its missing parts supplied by reference TRBV5-1 and TRBJ1-1, is KAGVTQTPRYLIKTRGQQVTLSCSPISGHRSVSWYQQTPGQGLQFLFEYFSETQRNKGNFPGRFSGRQFSNSRSEMNVSTLELGDSALYLCASSLGQGIFMNTEAFFGQGTRLTVV.

This sequence joins TRBV27 and TRBJ2-6, with a tentative D call TRBD1 (5 bases). CDR3 size: 16 residues. The germline gives CDR1 MNHEY, CDR2 SMNVEV (reference sequence). V was clipped by 3 bases and J by 4 bases, with 13 bases between them. This chain's CDR3 is CASSFVAGSGANVLTF. In DNA form, the CDR3 reads TGTGCCAGCAGTTTCGTGGCAGGGTCCGGGGCCAACGTCCTGACTTTC. Drawing the rest from reference TRBV27 and TRBJ2-6, the complete variable domain is EAQVTQNPRYLITVTGKKLTVTCSQNMNHEYMSWYRQDPGLGLRQIYYSMNVEVTDKGDVPEGYKVSRKEKRNFPLILESPSPNQTSLYFCASSFVAGSGANVLTFGAGSRLTVL.

The rearrangement links TRBV5-1 to TRBJ2-4; 8 nucleotides align to TRBD1. Germline CDR1 and CDR2: SGHRS and YFSETQ. The CDR3 is 15 amino acids. Trimming took 1 base from V and 8 from J; bases not matched to a gene: 8. The CDR3 coding sequence is TGCGCCAGCAGCTTGCCGCGGCAGGGGGCGGACATTCAGTACTTC. Translation gives CASSLPRQGADIQYF. Using reference TRBV5-1 and TRBJ2-4 for the parts outside the CDR3, the full variable domain is KAGVTQTPRYLIKTRGQQVTLSCSPISGHRSVSWYQQTPGQGLQFLFEYFSETQRNKGNFPGRFSGRQFSNSRSEMNVSTLELGDSALYLCASSLPRQGADIQYFGAGTRLSVL.

The rearrangement joins TRBV15 to TRBJ1-1; 7 bases line up with TRBD1. The CDR3 consists of 14 residues. The ends lost 1 base at V and 4 bases at J; junction bases unmatched: 3. Germline loops: CDR1 LNHNV, CDR2 YYDKDF (reference sequence). In nucleotides, the CDR3 is TGTGCCACCAGCAGAGGAGGGACAGCCACTGAAGCTTTCTTT. Amino acids: CATSRGGTATEAFF. The variable domain in full, with the rest retrieved from reference TRBV15 and TRBJ1-1, is DAMVIQNPRYQVTQFGKPVTLSCSQTLNHNVMYWYQQKSSQAPKLLFHYYDKDFNNEADTPDNFQSRRPNTSFCFLDIRSPGLGDTAMYLCATSRGGTATEAFFGQGTRLTVV.

This clone was recorded only once. The chain links TRBV7-2 to TRBJ2-1; D unresolved. CDR1 is SGHTA, CDR2 FQGNSA, per germline. V was clipped by 5 bases and J by 4 bases, with 6 bases between them. CDR3 length: 12 residues. The CDR3 DNA reads as TGTGCCAGCAGCCTCAGTTACAATGAGCAGTTCTTC. Its protein is CASSLSYNEQFF.

J is TRBJ2-3 and V is TRBV4-3; D possibly corresponds to TRBD1 (6 bases). The length of the CDR3 is 15 residues. The germline V and J ends were trimmed by 4 bases and 6 bases, with 17 bases remaining between them. Germline V gives CDR1 LGHNA, CDR2 YSLEER. The CDR3 coding sequence is TGCGCCAGCAGCCTCCAGGGGAGTCGAACGGATACGCAGTATTTT. Translation: CASSLQGSRTDTQYF.

The chain links TRBV19 to TRBJ1-1; D might be TRBD1 (6 bases). Trimming removed 5 bases from V and 1 base from J, with 14 bases in between. The CDR3 spans 15 residues. Looked up from germline, CDR1 is LNHDA and CDR2 is SQIVND (reference sequence). CDR3 sequence (DNA): TGTGCCAGTAGTCGCAAGGGGGGGGCGAACACTGAAGCTTTCTTT. It encodes CASSRKGGANTEAFF.

This clone has a single count. CDR3 sequence: CASSRGGPTGELFF. The DNA of the CDR3 is TGCGCCAGCAGCCGCGGGGGCCCGACCGGGGAGCTGTTTTTT. The chain joins TRBV5-1 to TRBJ2-2, with TRBD2 as a possible D gene (7 bases). Trimming shortened V by 4 bases and J by 5 bases, and 12 bases separated the two germline ends. Germline-derived CDR1 and CDR2 are SGHRS and YFSETQ. The CDR3 length is 14 residues.

V gene TRBV6-5 combines with J gene TRBJ2-2, with D tentatively TRBD1 or TRBD2 (6 bases each). The CDR3 has 14 residues. V lost 10 bases, J lost 3 bases, and 15 bases lay in between. Germline CDR1 and CDR2: MNHEY and SVGAGI. The CDR3 nucleotides are TGTGCCACCAAGGGGGAGGCGTACACCGGGGAGCTGTTTTTT. Encoded protein: CATKGEAYTGELFF.

This clone has just a few counts. The V and J genes are TRBV6-6 and TRBJ1-4; possibly TRBD1 for D (6 bases). CDR1 is MNHNY, CDR2 SVGAGI, per germline (reference sequence). V was pared by 2 bases and J by 5 bases, with 9 bases between. This CDR3 comprises 14 residues. The CDR3 sequence: CASSYGQGNEKLFF. The CDR3 region has the DNA TGTGCCAGCAGTTACGGGCAGGGGAATGAAAAACTGTTTTTT.

This chain joins TRBV2 and TRBJ1-2; D is perhaps TRBD1 (5 bases). Germline lookup yields CDR1 SNHLY and CDR2 FYNNEI. The V and J ends lost 2 bases and 4 bases respectively, with 17 bases between them. The CDR3 has 16 amino acids. The CDR3 here is CASSENRRADFYGYTF. In DNA form, the CDR3 reads TGTGCCAGCAGTGAAAATCGCAGGGCCGATTTCTATGGCTACACCTTC.

This chain uses TRBV5-1 with TRBJ1-6; D uncertain. CDR3 size: 15 residues. Trimming removed 0 bases at V and 6 bases at J, with 10 bases between. Germline V lookup: CDR1 SGHRS, CDR2 YFSETQ. CDR3 coding DNA: TGCGCCAGCAGCTTGGTGTCAGATTCTAATTCACCCCTCCACTTT. Its protein product is CASSLVSDSNSPLHF.

This clone was detected only a few times. The chain combines TRBV15 with TRBJ2-5; 11 bases fit TRBD1. The germline CDR1 and CDR2 sequences are LNHNV and YYDKDF (reference sequence). This CDR3 is built from 16 residues. The ends lost 4 bases at V and 5 bases at J; junction bases unmatched: 9. The CDR3 sequence is CATSKPGQGGGETQYF. As DNA, the CDR3 is TGTGCCACCAGCAAACCGGGACAGGGGGGTGGGGAGACCCAGTACTTC.